Below are 10 T cell receptor beta chains sequenced from a single sample in a study of blood T cell repertoires in COVID-19. Clones were sequenced by immunoSEQ multiplex PCR, and TCRdb holds only the in-frame ones, with some missing. The sample consists of roughly 450,000 clones, around 91% of them appearing once. Sequencing was done on a sample of PBMCs or T cells enriched from blood (not recorded which). These receptors all stem from a man aged 18 to 30 who had recovered from COVID-19.

A word on this clone: Other DNA variants within this sample encode the same CDR3. V is TRBV19 and J is TRBJ1-2; no reliable D call. The germline V gene encodes CDR1 LNHDA and CDR2 SQIVND (reference sequence). Deletions cut 4 bases from V and 3 bases from J, with 9 bases between. The CDR3 sequence is 13 residues long. The CDR3 DNA reads as TGTGCCAGTAGTAGTACGGGGTACTATGGCTACACCTTC. It yields the protein CASSSTGYYGYTF.

This clone was observed a single time. V and J are TRBV27 and TRBJ2-1, with 14 bases fitting TRBD2. Germline V CDR1 and CDR2: MNHEY, SMNVEV (reference sequence). J was trimmed by 8 bases and V by 0 bases; bases with no gene match: 12. CDR3 length: 19 amino acids. CDR3 amino acids: CASSLSAPGTSGSFYEQFF. For the CDR3, the DNA is TGTGCCAGCAGTTTATCAGCCCCCGGGACTAGCGGGAGTTTTTATGAGCAGTTCTTC.

A single count supports this clone. The J gene is TRBJ2-3, the V gene TRBV27; the D gene is possibly TRBD1 (6 bases). CDR3 length: 15 residues. V was trimmed by 9 bases and J by 3 bases, leaving 19 bases between them. Germline assignment: CDR1 MNHEY and CDR2 SMNVEV (reference sequence). The CDR3 spells CASWGRTSFTDTQYF. The DNA of the CDR3 is TGTGCCAGTTGGGGGCGGACCTCATTTACAGATACGCAGTATTTT.

This clone showed up just a few times. V and J are TRBV7-9 and TRBJ1-2, with D possibly TRBD1 on 5 matching bases. Germline CDR1 SEHNR, CDR2 FQNEAQ (reference sequence). The CDR3 sequence is 15 residues long. V dropped 2 bases and J dropped 8 bases, with 18 bases sitting between them. CDR3 nucleotide sequence: TGTGCCAGCAGCTTACCGGTCCGTAGCACAGGAGGCTACACCTTC. This encodes CASSLPVRSTGGYTF.

The rearrangement joins TRBV27 to TRBJ1-5; no clear D gene. V was clipped by 8 bases and J by 1 base, with 12 bases between them. Per germline, CDR1 MNHEY and CDR2 SMNVEV (reference sequence). The CDR3 is 14 amino acids. The CDR3 protein is CASPMPGSNQPQHF. The CDR3 DNA is TGTGCCAGCCCCATGCCGGGAAGCAATCAGCCCCAGCATTTT.

This clone appeared a few times. The rearrangement joins TRBV9 to TRBJ1-1, with D possibly being TRBD1 (5 bases). Germline CDR1 is SGDLS and CDR2 is YYNGEE. The CDR3 runs 15 residues. V lost 4 bases to trimming and J lost 1 base, with 14 bases between them. CDR3 protein: CASSPGGPQNTEAFF. The DNA for the CDR3 is TGTGCCAGCAGCCCCGGGGGACCCCAGAACACTGAAGCTTTCTTT.

J is TRBJ1-2 and V is TRBV28; D not certain. Deletions cut 3 bases from V and 6 bases from J, with 8 bases between. CDR3 size: 12 residues. CDR1 and CDR2 (germline): MDHEN, SYDVKM. As DNA, the CDR3 is TGTGCCAGCAGTTTTGCGGGCCATGGCTACACCTTC. Translation gives CASSFAGHGYTF.

This clone was seen a handful of times. The rearrangement uses TRBV11-3 and TRBJ1-2; 7 nucleotides agree with TRBD1. Losses at the gene ends were 0 bases for V and 4 bases for J; bases not matched to a gene: 8. In germline, CDR1 is SGHNT, CDR2 YENEEA. The CDR3 totals 16 residues. The CDR3 bases are TGTGCCAGCAGCTTAGAAGGAAGAGGGGGCGCCTATGGCTACACCTTC. Amino acid sequence: CASSLEGRGGAYGYTF.

The V call is TRBV7-9, the J call TRBJ2-2, with 7 nucleotides matching TRBD2. The CDR3 is made up of 16 amino acids. The germline gives CDR1 SEHNR, CDR2 FQNEAQ (reference sequence). Trimming removed 5 bases from V and 1 base from J; junction bases left unmatched: 7. Here the CDR3 reads CASSGPSGLNTGELFF. DNA for the CDR3: TGTGCCAGCAGCGGCCCTAGCGGCCTGAACACCGGGGAGCTGTTTTTT.

The rearrangement uses TRBV14 and TRBJ1-6; tentatively, D is TRBD1 (5 bases). V was pared by 5 bases and J by 10 bases, with 15 bases between. Germline assignment: CDR1 SGHDN and CDR2 FVKESK. The CDR3 consists of 14 residues. CDR3 sequence reads: CASSGGGILSPLHF. The CDR3 DNA follows: TGTGCCAGCAGCGGGGGAGGAATTCTCTCACCCCTCCACTTT.